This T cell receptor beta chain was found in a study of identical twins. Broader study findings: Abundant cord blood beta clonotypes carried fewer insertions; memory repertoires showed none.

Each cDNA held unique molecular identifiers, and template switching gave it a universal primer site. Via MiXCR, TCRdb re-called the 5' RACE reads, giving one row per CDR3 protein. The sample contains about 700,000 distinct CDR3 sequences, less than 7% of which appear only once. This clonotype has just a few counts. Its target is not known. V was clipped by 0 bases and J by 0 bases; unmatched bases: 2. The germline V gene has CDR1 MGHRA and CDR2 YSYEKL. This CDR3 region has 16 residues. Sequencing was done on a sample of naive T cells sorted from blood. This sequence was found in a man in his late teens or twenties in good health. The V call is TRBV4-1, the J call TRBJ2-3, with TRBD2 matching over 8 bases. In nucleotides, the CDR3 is TGCGCCAGCAGCCAAGACGGGGGGGCGAGCACAGATACGCAGTATTTT. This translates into CASSQDGGASTDTQYF.